This T cell receptor beta chain was identified in a study of cytomegalovirus exposure and HLA in healthy donors. Study results and caveats: The study flagged approximately 180 TCR beta chains as cytomegalovirus-associated. Generally TCR sequences proved uncommon, though certain public TCRs appeared in numerous donors. CMV antigen specificity of three CMV-associated chains was confirmed in vitro.

Generated by immunoSEQ multiplex PCR, the TCRdb table keeps only in-frame clones and is missing some. The data contain approximately 57,000 clones, over 85% of them singletons. Turning to this clone: Its antigen is unknown.

In germline, CDR1 is LNHDA, CDR2 SQIVND (reference sequence). The CDR3 loop spans 15 amino acids. V dropped 6 bases and J dropped 8; count of bases not matched to a gene: 9. The TCR was taken from a woman under 30 in good health and CMV-seronegative. J is TRBJ2-1 and V is TRBV19; 11 bases fit TRBD2. The sample consisted of PBMCs. The CDR3 DNA follows: TGTGCCAGTAGATCGACTAGCGGGGCCAGCTATGAGCAGTTCTTC. It codes for CASRSTSGASYEQFF.